Sequencing of this T cell receptor (beta chain) was carried out in a study of cytomegalovirus exposure and HLA in healthy donors. Overall study results and limits: Versus the approximately 700-donor mean, an Asian-associated ancestry cluster reportedly showed fewer N-insertions in a later analysis. Cytomegalovirus association was listed for 150 to 200 TCR beta chains.

Primers: 60 Vbeta forward and 13 Jbeta reverse. TCRdb keeps only in-frame clones here, not all; method: immunoSEQ multiplex PCR. The repertoire holds about 82,000 clones, 60% to 80% seen once, with approximately 5.7% in the top ten. Concerning this clone: Its antigen is not known.

Trimming pared 4 bases from V and 1 base from J, leaving 16 bases between. CDR1 and CDR2 from the germline V gene are SGHDT and YYEEEE. The CDR3 covers 16 residues. V is TRBV5-6 and J is TRBJ2-3, with D perhaps TRBD2 (5 bases). The sample comprised PBMCs. The sequence derives from a woman aged 45-60 years in good health and CMV-seropositive. The CDR3 spells CASSGLLALGTDTQYF. The CDR3 DNA is TGTGCCAGCAGCGGACTTCTCGCCCTAGGCACAGATACGCAGTATTTT. The whole variable domain, remainder taken from reference TRBV5-6 and TRBJ2-3, is DAGVTQSPTHLIKTRGQQVTLRCSPKSGHDTVSWYQQALGQGPQFIFQYYEEEERQRGNFPDRFSGHQFPNYSSELNVNALLLGDSALYLCASSGLLALGTDTQYFGPGTRLTVL.